Sequencing of this T cell receptor (beta chain) was carried out in a study of radiotherapy plus CTLA-4 blockade in lung cancer. Germline assignment: CDR1 SGHRS and CDR2 YFSETQ. This CDR3 spans 18 amino acids. With V trimmed by 4 bases and J by 1 base, 7 bases remained unmatched. Profiling relied on immunoSEQ multiplex PCR, and the TCRdb table lists in-frame clones only, not all of them. The data show about 73,000 clones, with 80% to 90% seen just once and 40% held by the top ten. This clone was picked up one time. This sequence was found in a human donor with non-small cell lung cancer that progressed on radiotherapy plus ipilimumab. This chain joins TRBV5-1 and TRBJ2-3, with TRBD2 matching over 15 bases. The sequencing here drew on peripheral blood, taken from a patient treated with radiotherapy plus ipilimumab. The CDR3 spells CASSPGLAGGQGTDTQYF. The CDR3 DNA is TGCGCCAGCAGCCCTGGACTAGCGGGAGGGCAGGGCACAGATACGCAGTATTTT.